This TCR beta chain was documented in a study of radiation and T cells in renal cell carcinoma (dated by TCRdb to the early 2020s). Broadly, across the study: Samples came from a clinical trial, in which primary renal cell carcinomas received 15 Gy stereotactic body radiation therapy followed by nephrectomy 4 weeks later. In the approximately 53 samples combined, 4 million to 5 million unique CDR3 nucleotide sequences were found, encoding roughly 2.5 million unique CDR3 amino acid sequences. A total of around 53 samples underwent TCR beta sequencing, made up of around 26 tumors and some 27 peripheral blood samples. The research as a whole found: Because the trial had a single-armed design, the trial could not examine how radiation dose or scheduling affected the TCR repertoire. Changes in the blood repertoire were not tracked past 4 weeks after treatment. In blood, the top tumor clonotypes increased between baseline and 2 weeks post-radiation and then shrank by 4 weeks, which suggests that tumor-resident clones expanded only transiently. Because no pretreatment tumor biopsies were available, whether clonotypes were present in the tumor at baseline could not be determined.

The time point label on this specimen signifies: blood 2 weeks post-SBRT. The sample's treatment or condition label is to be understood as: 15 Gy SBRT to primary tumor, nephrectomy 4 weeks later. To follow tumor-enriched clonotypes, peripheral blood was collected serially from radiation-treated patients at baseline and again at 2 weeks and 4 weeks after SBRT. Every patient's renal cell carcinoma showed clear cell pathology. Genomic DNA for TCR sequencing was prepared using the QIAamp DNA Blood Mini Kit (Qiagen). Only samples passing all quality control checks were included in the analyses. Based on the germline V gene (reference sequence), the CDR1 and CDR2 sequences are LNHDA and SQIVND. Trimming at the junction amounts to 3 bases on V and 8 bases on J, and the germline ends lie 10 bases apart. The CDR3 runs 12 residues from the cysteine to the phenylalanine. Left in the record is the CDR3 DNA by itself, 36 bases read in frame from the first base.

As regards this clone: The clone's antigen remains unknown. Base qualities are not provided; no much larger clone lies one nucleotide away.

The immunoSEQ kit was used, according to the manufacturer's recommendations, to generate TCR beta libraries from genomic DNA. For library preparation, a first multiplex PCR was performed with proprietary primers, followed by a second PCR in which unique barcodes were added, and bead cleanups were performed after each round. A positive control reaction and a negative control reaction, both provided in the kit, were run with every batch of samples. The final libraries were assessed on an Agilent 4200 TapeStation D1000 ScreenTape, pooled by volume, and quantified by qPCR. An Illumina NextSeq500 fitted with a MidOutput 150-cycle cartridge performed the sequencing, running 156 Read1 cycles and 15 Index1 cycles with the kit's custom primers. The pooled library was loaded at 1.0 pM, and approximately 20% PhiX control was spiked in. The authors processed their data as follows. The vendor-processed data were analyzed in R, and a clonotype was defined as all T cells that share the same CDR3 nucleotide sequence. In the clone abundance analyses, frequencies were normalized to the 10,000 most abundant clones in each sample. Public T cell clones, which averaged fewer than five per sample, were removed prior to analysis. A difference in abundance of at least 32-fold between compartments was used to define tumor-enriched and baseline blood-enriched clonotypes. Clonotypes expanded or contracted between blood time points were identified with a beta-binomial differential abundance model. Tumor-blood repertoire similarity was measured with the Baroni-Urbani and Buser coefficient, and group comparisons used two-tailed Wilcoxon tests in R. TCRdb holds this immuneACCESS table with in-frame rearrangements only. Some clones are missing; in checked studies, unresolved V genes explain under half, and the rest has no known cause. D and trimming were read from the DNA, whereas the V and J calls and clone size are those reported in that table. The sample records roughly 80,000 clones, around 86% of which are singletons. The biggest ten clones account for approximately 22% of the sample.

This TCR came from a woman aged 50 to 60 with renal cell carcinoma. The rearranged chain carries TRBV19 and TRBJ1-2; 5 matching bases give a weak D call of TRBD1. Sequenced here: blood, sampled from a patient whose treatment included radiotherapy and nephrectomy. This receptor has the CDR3 CASSISGLGYTF. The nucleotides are TGTGCCAGTAGTATCTCAGGGCTCGGCTACACCTTC.